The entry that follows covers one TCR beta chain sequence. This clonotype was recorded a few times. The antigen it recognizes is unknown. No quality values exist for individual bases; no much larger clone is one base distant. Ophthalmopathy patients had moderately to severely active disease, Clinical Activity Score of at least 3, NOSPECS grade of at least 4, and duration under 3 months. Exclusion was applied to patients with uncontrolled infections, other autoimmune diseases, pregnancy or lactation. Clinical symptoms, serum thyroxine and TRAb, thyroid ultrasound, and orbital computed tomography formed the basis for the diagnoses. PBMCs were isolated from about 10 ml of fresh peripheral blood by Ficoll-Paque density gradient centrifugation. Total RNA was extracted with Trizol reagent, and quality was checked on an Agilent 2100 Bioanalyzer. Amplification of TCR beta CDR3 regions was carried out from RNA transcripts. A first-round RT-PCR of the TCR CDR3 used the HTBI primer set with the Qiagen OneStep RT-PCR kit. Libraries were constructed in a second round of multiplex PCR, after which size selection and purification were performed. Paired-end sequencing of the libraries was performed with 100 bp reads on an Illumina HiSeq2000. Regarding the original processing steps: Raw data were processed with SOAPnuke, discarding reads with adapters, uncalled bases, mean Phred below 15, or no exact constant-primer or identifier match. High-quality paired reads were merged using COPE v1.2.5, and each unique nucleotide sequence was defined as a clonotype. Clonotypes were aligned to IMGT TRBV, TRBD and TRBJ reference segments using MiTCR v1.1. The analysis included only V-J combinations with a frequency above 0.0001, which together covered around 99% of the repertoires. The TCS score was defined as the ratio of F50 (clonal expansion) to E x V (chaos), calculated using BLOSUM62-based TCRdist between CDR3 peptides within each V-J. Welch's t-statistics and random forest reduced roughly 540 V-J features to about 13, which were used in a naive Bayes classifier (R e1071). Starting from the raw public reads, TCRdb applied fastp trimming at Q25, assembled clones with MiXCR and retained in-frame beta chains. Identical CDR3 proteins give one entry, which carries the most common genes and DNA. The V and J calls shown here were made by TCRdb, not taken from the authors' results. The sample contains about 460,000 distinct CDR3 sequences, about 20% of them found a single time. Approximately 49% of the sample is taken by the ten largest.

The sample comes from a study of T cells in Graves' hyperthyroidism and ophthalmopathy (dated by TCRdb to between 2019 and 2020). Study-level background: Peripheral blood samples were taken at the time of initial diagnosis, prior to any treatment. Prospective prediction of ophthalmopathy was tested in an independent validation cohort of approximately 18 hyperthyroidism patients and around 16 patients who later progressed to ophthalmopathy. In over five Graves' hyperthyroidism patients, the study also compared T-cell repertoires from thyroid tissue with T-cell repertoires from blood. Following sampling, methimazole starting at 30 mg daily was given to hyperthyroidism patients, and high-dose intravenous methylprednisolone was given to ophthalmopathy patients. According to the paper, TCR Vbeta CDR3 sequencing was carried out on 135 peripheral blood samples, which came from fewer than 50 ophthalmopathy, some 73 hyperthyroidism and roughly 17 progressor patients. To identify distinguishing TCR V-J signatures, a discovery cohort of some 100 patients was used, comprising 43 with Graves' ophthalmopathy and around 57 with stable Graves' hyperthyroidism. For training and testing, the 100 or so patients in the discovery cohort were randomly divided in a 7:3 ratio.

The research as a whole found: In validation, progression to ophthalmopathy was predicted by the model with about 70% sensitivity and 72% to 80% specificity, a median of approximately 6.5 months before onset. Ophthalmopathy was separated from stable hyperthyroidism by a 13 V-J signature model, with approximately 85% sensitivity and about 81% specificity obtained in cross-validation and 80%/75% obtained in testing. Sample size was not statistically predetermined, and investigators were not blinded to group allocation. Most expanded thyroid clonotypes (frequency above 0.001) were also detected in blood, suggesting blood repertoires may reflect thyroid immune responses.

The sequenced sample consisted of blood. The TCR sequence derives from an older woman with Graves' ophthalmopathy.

The CDR3 corresponds to CASGQGANEQFF. In nucleotides, the sequence is TGTGCCAGCGGACAGGGGGCTAATGAGCAGTTCTTC. Recombination joined TRBV19 with TRBJ2-1, with 11 central nucleotides matching TRBD1. For this chain, trimming is 9 bases at the V end and 7 bases at the J end, and the number of junction bases without a gene match is 2. There are 12 amino acids in the CDR3, from cysteine to phenylalanine inclusive. Only the CDR3 DNA is retained, 36 bases long and in frame from the first base. For CDR1 and CDR2, the germline V gene (reference sequence) lists LNHDA and SQIVND.